The 14 T cell receptor beta chains below come from one sample, sequenced in a study of OX40 agonist ivuxolimab in advanced cancers. Assay: immunoSEQ multiplex PCR; the TCRdb copy retains only in-frame clones and omits some. Of tens of thousands of clones listed, roughly 84% are singletons. Sequences were derived from CD4+ or CD8+ T cells sorted from blood, sampled in a trial of the OX40 agonist ivuxolimab. These TCRs come from an adult with an advanced solid tumor such as melanoma, head and neck, liver or kidney cancer.

The genes are TRBV21-1 and TRBJ2-6; the D call of TRBD1 is as the table states it, not checked on the DNA. TRBV21-1 is shown as a pseudogene. This CDR3 comprises 18 residues. In DNA, the CDR3 is TGTGCCAGCAGCAAAACCCGCCAGGGATCTAATGGGGCCAACGTCCTGACTTTC. Translated: CASSKTRQGSNGANVLTF.

This sequence joins TRBV11-1 and TRBJ2-6; 11 bases agree with TRBD2. The CDR3 covers 18 residues. Trimming cost V 5 bases and J 4 bases; bases outside gene matches: 10. CDR1 is SGHAT and CDR2 is FQDESV in the germline V gene (reference sequence). This chain's CDR3 is CASSNGLAGGLGANVLTF. The CDR3 nucleotides are TGTGCCAGCAGCAATGGATTAGCGGGGGGGCTCGGGGCCAACGTCCTGACTTTC.

The V gene is TRBV6-6, the J gene TRBJ2-2, with unresolved D. The CDR3 is 16 amino acids. The germline V and J ends were trimmed by 6 bases and 4 bases, with 18 bases remaining between them. Germline values: CDR1 MNHNY, CDR2 SVGAGI (reference sequence). The CDR3 DNA is TGTGCCAGCAGCTATCCGAGTTTTGGACGCACCGGGGAGCTGTTTTTT. This encodes CASSYPSFGRTGELFF.

The chain recombines TRBV6-5 with TRBJ2-1; D is possibly TRBD2 (5 bases). V dropped 5 bases and J dropped 6 bases, with 14 bases sitting between them. The germline CDR1 and CDR2 sequences are MNHEY and SVGAGI. The CDR3 length is 14 residues. The CDR3 region is CASSPRMDSNEQFF. The CDR3 region has the DNA TGTGCCAGCAGTCCGAGGATGGACTCCAATGAGCAGTTCTTC.

The J gene is TRBJ2-7, the V gene TRBV7-3; a possible D gene is TRBD1 (5 bases). This CDR3 spans 11 amino acids. The germline CDR1 and CDR2 sequences are SGHTA and FQGTGA. V lost 5 bases, J lost 9 bases, and 11 bases lay in between. CDR3 sequence (DNA): TGTGCCAGCAGCCTCACAGGTGGGCAGTACTTC. This encodes CASSLTGGQYF.

This rearrangement joins TRBV6-1 to TRBJ2-5; no definite D call. The J call is uncertain, as TRBJ2-7 better fits the DNA end. This CDR3 comprises 14 residues. The germline gives CDR1 MNHNS, CDR2 SASEGT. DNA for the CDR3: TGTGCCAGCAGTGACACTCTGGGGTCCTACGAGCAGTACTTC. Protein: CASSDTLGSYEQYF.

The V call is TRBV5-8, the J call TRBJ2-7; either TRBD1 or TRBD2 may supply D (5 bases each). This CDR3 is built from 15 residues. Germline V gives CDR1 SGHTS, CDR2 YDEGEE. The ends were cut back, 1 base at V and 2 bases at J, with 13 bases in the middle. Here the CDR3 reads CASSLFIGATYEQYF. Written as DNA, the CDR3 is TGTGCCAGCAGCTTGTTCATCGGGGCAACCTACGAGCAGTACTTC.

The V gene is TRBV5-6, the J gene TRBJ2-3, with unresolved D. Trimming shortened V by 2 bases and J by 2 bases, and 9 bases separated the two germline ends. CDR3 length: 14 amino acids. CDR1 and CDR2 from the germline V gene are SGHDT and YYEEEE. In DNA, the CDR3 is TGTGCCAGCAGCTTCCGGCGGATCACAGATACGCAGTATTTT. It yields the protein CASSFRRITDTQYF. The whole variable domain, remainder taken from reference TRBV5-6 and TRBJ2-3, is DAGVTQSPTHLIKTRGQQVTLRCSPKSGHDTVSWYQQALGQGPQFIFQYYEEEERQRGNFPDRFSGHQFPNYSSELNVNALLLGDSALYLCASSFRRITDTQYFGPGTRLTVL.

The CDR3 DNA is TGTGCCAGCAGAGGGCAGGGGGGTAGCAATCAGCCCCAGCATTTT. As protein: CASRGQGGSNQPQHF. The chain combines TRBV6-5 with TRBJ1-5; 7 bases agree with TRBD1. The CDR3 sequence is 15 residues long. The trim removed 6 bases at V and 0 bases at J, leaving 5 bases unmatched. CDR1 and CDR2 from the germline V gene are MNHEY and SVGAGI.

CDR3 protein: CASSLVVLGESEQYF. The CDR3 DNA is TGTGCCAGCAGCTTAGTGGTTCTTGGGGAAAGCGAGCAGTACTTC. The V gene is TRBV7-8, the J gene TRBJ2-7; D is unclear. CDR1 SGHVS and CDR2 FQNEAQ come from the germline V gene. Trimming pared 1 base from V and 6 bases from J, leaving 16 bases between. CDR3 length equals 15 residues.

This clone was found a few times. Here the CDR3 reads CASSPRTGELFF. The CDR3 DNA sequence: TGTGCCAGCTCACCGCGTACCGGGGAGCTGTTTTTT. The genes are TRBV18 and TRBJ2-2; D is ambiguous. Trimming cost V 3 bases and J 5 bases, with 4 bases left between them. The CDR3 loop spans 12 amino acids. The germline V gene has CDR1 KGHSH and CDR2 LQKENI.

The J gene is TRBJ2-2, the V gene TRBV6-6; D remains unclear. CDR3 length equals 13 residues. Trimming shortened V by 4 bases and J by 4 bases, and 7 bases separated the two germline ends. CDR1 and CDR2 (germline): MNHNY, SVGAGI (reference sequence). CDR3 residues: CASSFGFTGELFF. The CDR3 DNA follows: TGTGCCAGCAGTTTCGGATTCACCGGGGAGCTGTTTTTT.

The chain is built from TRBV29-1 and TRBJ2-3, with 8 bases fitting TRBD2. With V trimmed by 4 bases and J by 5 bases, 14 bases remained unmatched. CDR1 SQVTM and CDR2 ANQGSEA come from the germline V gene. The CDR3 sequence is 16 residues long. The CDR3 loop is CSVVGLAGVRRDTQYF. CDR3 bases: TGCAGCGTTGTAGGACTAGCAGGTGTAAGACGAGATACGCAGTATTTT.

The V call is TRBV5-5, the J call TRBJ1-5; weak D call: TRBD1 (5 bases). CDR3 length: 15 residues. Germline CDR1 reads SGHKS; CDR2 reads YYEKEE (reference sequence). V shed 4 bases and J shed 5 bases, with 16 bases lying between them. In DNA, the CDR3 is TGTGCCAGCAGCGATAACAGGCGTCCAGATCAGCCCCAGCATTTT. Residues: CASSDNRRPDQPQHF.